The entry below describes one T cell receptor (beta chain). Its antigen remains unidentified. V shed 5 bases and J shed 2 bases, with 13 bases lying between them. Germline V gene lookup returns CDR1 SNHLY and CDR2 FYNNEI. CDR3 length equals 15 residues. The data derive from a study of T cell responses to AZD1222 COVID-19 vaccine. The table came from immunoSEQ multiplex PCR; TCRdb's copy has only in-frame clones and leaves some out. Of fewer than 180,000 clones listed, about 93% are singletons. Study findings and constraints: With dominance at 160-218 and 743-854, vaccine-associated CD4 TCRs spanned spike.

The chain recombines TRBV2 with TRBJ1-5; D is perhaps TRBD1 (6 bases). The receptor was isolated from an adult who received the AZD1222 COVID-19 vaccine. Sequenced here: peripheral blood, sampled 28 days after the second AZD1222 dose. CDR3 nucleotide sequence: TGTGCCAGCAGTACAACAGGGCTTCGCAATCAGCCCCAGCATTTT. Translation: CASSTTGLRNQPQHF.